The 14 T cell receptor beta chains given below trace back to one sample, sequenced in a study of tumor and adjacent non-tumor tissue in lung cancer. This sample's RNA came from whole unsorted tissue. The library came from three nested PCR rounds adapted from ARM-PCR protocols. TCRdb ran MiXCR on the multiplex PCR reads and lists one entry per CDR3 protein. This sample has fewer than 120,000 distinct CDR3 sequences; roughly 84% occur once, and the top ten carry 20% to 25%. The sample comprised lung tumor tissue. All receptors come from a man between 65 and 80 years old with non-small cell lung cancer.

Remarks on this clonotype: Lacking the conserved final phenylalanine or tryptophan, this CDR3 likely reflects a read error. The chain employs TRBV4-3 and TRBJ2-4, with D hard to call. The CDR3 sequence is 15 residues long. CDR1 and CDR2 (germline): LGHNA, YSLEER. Trimming stripped 8 bases from V and 3 bases from J, with 17 bases between. The CDR3 reads CASGPKTGFKNIQYY. In DNA, the CDR3 is TGCGCCAGCGGCCCGAAGACGGGTTTCAAAAACATTCAGTACTAC.

Remarks on this clonotype: The CDR3 ends on some other residue instead of the conserved phenylalanine or tryptophan, so this is likely a read error. This chain links TRBV20-1 with TRBJ2-1; TRBD2 might be the D (5 bases). Germline lookup yields CDR1 DFQATT and CDR2 SNEGSKA (reference sequence). V gave up 7 bases and J gave up 0 bases, with 19 bases separating them. The CDR3 is 16 residues long. The CDR3 spells CSVKGARAGSYNEQFI. In nucleotides, the CDR3 is TGCAGTGTTAAAGGTGCTCGGGCGGGCTCCTACAATGAGCAGTTCATC.

About this clonotype itself: One end of the junction is discordant with germline, which a read error may explain. The rearrangement links TRBV9 to TRBJ2-5; 12 nucleotides align to TRBD2. CDR1 SGDLS and CDR2 YYNGEE come from the germline V gene. There are 16 residues in the CDR3. DNA of the CDR3: TGTGCCAGCATCGCTAGCGGGAGGGAGATAGGGGAGACTCAGTACTTC. Translating it yields CASIASGREIGETQYF.

This clonotype was detected ten times or more. A clone one base away is much larger, so this may be a read error. It is likely a read error, because the conserved phenylalanine at the end of the CDR3 is missing. This sequence joins TRBV6-2 or TRBV6-3 and TRBJ1-5; possibly TRBD1 for D (6 bases). In germline, CDR1 is MNHEY, CDR2 SVGEGT. V lost 7 bases, J lost 6 bases, and 10 bases lay in between. The CDR3 extends over 12 amino acids. The CDR3 nucleotides read TGTGCCAGCAAAGGAGGGGGTCAGCCCCAGCATCTT. Translating it yields CASKGGGQPQHL.

Note on this clonotype: This may be a read error, as it is one base from a much larger clone. The rearrangement links TRBV6-4 to TRBJ1-1; D is ambiguous. The V gene's germline CDR1 is MRHNA and CDR2 SNTAGT. CDR3 length: 13 amino acids. DNA of the CDR3: TGTGCCAGCAGTGACAGGGTCAACATTGAAGCTTTCTTT. Its translation is CASSDRVNIEAFF.

V and J are TRBV25-1 and TRBJ1-4; no clear D gene. Germline CDR1 is MGHDK and CDR2 is SYGVNS. V shed 2 bases and J shed 5 bases, with 21 bases lying between them. The CDR3 has 18 amino acids. The CDR3 loop is CASSERLEGSMSNEKLFF. The CDR3 bases are TGTGCCAGCAGTGAACGGCTGGAGGGCTCAATGTCGAATGAAAAACTGTTTTTT.

The chain is built from TRBV4-3 and TRBJ2-4; D unclear. The CDR3 is 14 amino acids. Germline V lookup: CDR1 LGHNA, CDR2 YSLEER. Trimming cost V 7 bases and J 0 bases, with 10 bases left between them. The CDR3 reads CASNQIGAKNIQYF. Written as DNA, the CDR3 is TGCGCCAGCAACCAGATAGGAGCCAAAAACATTCAGTACTTC.

In its sample, this clonotype ranks as medium-sized (0.01 to 0.1%). The gene calls are TRBV11-2 and TRBJ2-5; tentatively, D is TRBD2 (5 bases). V lost 1 base, J lost 5 bases, and 11 bases lay in between. Germline V gene sequence: CDR1 SGHAT, CDR2 FQNNGV. This CDR3 is built from 14 residues. This CDR3 is CASSLGGLRETQYF. CDR3 sequence (DNA): TGTGCCAGCAGCTTAGGAGGACTCCGGGAGACCCAGTACTTC.

A remark on this clonotype: A read error may produce the germline difference seen at one junction end. The chain combines TRBV12-3 or TRBV12-4 with TRBJ1-1; D might be TRBD1 (6 bases). CDR3 length equals 12 residues. DNA of the CDR3: TGTGCCGGCAAGGGATGGGACACTGAATCTTTCTTT. Encoded protein: CAGKGWDTESFF.

Points on this clonotype: An end of the junction does not agree with germline; a read error may underlie this. This chain joins TRBV11-1 and TRBJ2-1; D gene ambiguous. The CDR3 runs 12 residues. Germline V gene data show CDR1 as SGHAT and CDR2 as FQDESV (reference sequence). The CDR3 spells CASAMAYNEQLF. DNA for the CDR3: TGTGCCAGCGCAATGGCCTACAATGAGCAGTTATTC. Combining the CDR3 with reference TRBV11-1 and TRBJ2-1 gives the whole variable domain EAEVAQSPRYKITEKSQAVAFWCDPISGHATLYWYRQILGQGPELLVQFQDESVVDDSQLPKDRFSAERLKGVDSTLKIQPAELGDSAMYLCASAMAYNEQLFGPGTRLTVL.

The chain is built from TRBV5-4 and TRBJ2-5; a possible D gene is TRBD1 (5 bases). The ends were cut back, 6 bases at V and 4 bases at J, with 22 bases in the middle. This CDR3 is built from 16 residues. The V gene's germline CDR1 is SGHNT and CDR2 YYREEE (reference sequence). The CDR3 DNA follows: TGTGCCAGCAATCTCCTCAAGGGGATAACGAGAGAGACCCAGTACTTC. This encodes CASNLLKGITRETQYF.

This clonotype appeared once. The V call is TRBV20-1, the J call TRBJ1-2; unclear D gene. Deletions cut 8 bases from V and 7 bases from J, with 11 bases between. Germline lookup yields CDR1 DFQATT and CDR2 SNEGSKA (reference sequence). The CDR3 spans 10 residues. The CDR3 DNA follows: TGCAGTACTAATAGAGGTGGCTACACCTTC. This codes for CSTNRGGYTF.

The chain joins TRBV28 to TRBJ1-1, with no clear D. The CDR3 covers 12 residues. Germline V CDR1 and CDR2: MDHEN, SYDVKM. Trimming cost V 7 bases and J 7 bases, with 13 bases left between them. CDR3 nucleotide sequence: TGTGCCAGCAATTCTGAGGCCAGTGAAGCTTTCTTT. Its protein product is CASNSEASEAFF.

Turning to this clonotype: A single base separates this from a much larger clone, so it may be a read error. The chain has TRBV28 and TRBJ1-2; D is uncertain. This CDR3 has 11 amino acids. Germline V gives CDR1 MDHEN, CDR2 SYDVKM. CDR3 in amino acids: CANSPRLGYTF. CDR3 sequence (DNA): TGTGCCAACAGTCCCCGACTCGGCTACACCTTC.